This passage covers 24 T cell receptor beta chains from one sample sequenced in a study of T cell responses to AZD1222 COVID-19 vaccine. TCRdb's table, derived via immunoSEQ multiplex PCR, lists solely in-frame clones and lacks some. Of about 80,000 clones listed, roughly 85% are singletons. The sample consisted of peripheral blood, taken 28 days after the second AZD1222 dose. The receptors come from an adult who received the AZD1222 COVID-19 vaccine.

This clone was seen more than once but under ten times. Mismatch with germline at one junction end may stem from a read error. The chain recombines TRBV2 with TRBJ1-5; unclear D gene. Germline V gives CDR1 SNHLY, CDR2 FYNNEI. There are 13 residues in the CDR3. The CDR3 sequence: CASSEDDVEPQHF. CDR3 DNA sequence: TGTGCCAGCAGCGAAGACGACGTGGAGCCCCAGCATTTT.

The rearrangement joins TRBV21-1 to TRBJ1-5; the DNA was not compared with TRBD1, the D call given in the table. TRBV21-1 is listed as a pseudogene. The CDR3 spans 15 residues. CDR3 DNA: TGTGCCAGCAGCTCGGGGACACCCAAGAATCAGCCCCAGCATTTT. Protein sequence: CASSSGTPKNQPQHF.

V and J are TRBV12-3 or TRBV12-4 and TRBJ2-1, with a weak D call TRBD2 (7 bases). This CDR3 spans 13 amino acids. Trimming pared 8 bases from V and 8 bases from J, leaving 16 bases between. The CDR3 nucleotides read TGTGCCAGCCTCCCGGGGGGCAGCGATGAGCAGTTCTTC. Encoded protein: CASLPGGSDEQFF.

The chain joins TRBV28 to TRBJ1-6; D is uncertain. The ends were cut back, 1 base at V and 3 bases at J, with 7 bases in the middle. There are 15 residues in the CDR3. Germline assignment: CDR1 MDHEN and CDR2 SYDVKM. The CDR3 protein is CASSLSGNYNSPLHF. The CDR3 nucleotides read TGTGCCAGCAGTTTATCGGGGAACTATAATTCACCCCTCCACTTT. Filled out from reference TRBV28 and TRBJ1-6, the complete variable domain reads DVKVTQSSRYLVKRTGEKVFLECVQDMDHENMFWYRQDPGLGLRLIYFSYDVKMKEKGDIPEGYSVSREKKERFSLILESASTNQTSMYLCASSLSGNYNSPLHFGNGTRLTVT.

The chain combines TRBV5-6 with TRBJ1-1; a possible D gene is TRBD1 (6 bases). The ends were cut back, 0 bases at V and 0 bases at J, with 15 bases in the middle. Germline CDR1 reads SGHDT; CDR2 reads YYEEEE. There are 17 residues in the CDR3. CDR3 nucleotide sequence: TGTGCCAGCAGCTTGGTGGTGGGACACCTCATGAACACTGAAGCTTTCTTT. It yields the protein CASSLVVGHLMNTEAFF.

The chain combines TRBV4-2 with TRBJ1-1, with a tentative D call TRBD1 (5 bases). The germline V and J ends were trimmed by 0 bases and 1 base, with 9 bases remaining between them. Germline loops: CDR1 LGHNA, CDR2 YNFKEQ. This CDR3 region has 15 residues. The CDR3 region has the DNA TGTGCCAGCAGCCAAGATCATGGGGGGAACACTGAAGCTTTCTTT. Its protein is CASSQDHGGNTEAFF.

For the CDR3, the DNA is TGCAGCGTTCGCAGACCGGGACAGGGAAGCACCGGGGAGCTGTTTTTT. The encoded protein is CSVRRPGQGSTGELFF. The chain joins TRBV29-1 to TRBJ2-2; TRBD1 matches at 9 bases. Per germline, CDR1 SQVTM and CDR2 ANQGSEA. J was trimmed by 4 bases and V by 5 bases; bases with no gene match: 11. This CDR3 comprises 16 residues.

The CDR3 loop is CATSREQGNYGYTF. The CDR3 DNA sequence: TGTGCCACCAGCAGAGAACAAGGGAACTATGGCTACACCTTC. The chain couples TRBV15 to TRBJ1-2; D call uncertain. Trimming pared 0 bases from V and 2 bases from J, leaving 7 bases between. Germline lookup yields CDR1 LNHNV and CDR2 YYDKDF (reference sequence). The CDR3 consists of 14 residues.

This chain uses TRBV11-3 with TRBJ1-1; D not certain. CDR3 length: 13 amino acids. From germline, CDR1 is SGHNT and CDR2 YENEEA. V was cut by 1 base and J by 1 base, with 4 bases left in between. CDR3 sequence reads: CASSLVENTEAFF. The CDR3 region has the DNA TGTGCCAGCAGCTTAGTTGAGAACACTGAAGCTTTCTTT.

The V gene is TRBV6-5, the J gene TRBJ1-6, with 7 bases matching TRBD1. CDR3 size: 14 residues. The junction had 7 bases not matched to a gene; V was cut back by 5 bases and J by 9 bases. CDR1 and CDR2 (germline): MNHEY, SVGAGI. As DNA, the CDR3 is TGTGCCAGCAGTATGACAGGGTCGGGTTCACCCCTCCACTTT. Translated, it gives CASSMTGSGSPLHF.

The genes are TRBV30 and TRBJ1-1; a possible D gene is TRBD1 (6 bases). Per germline, CDR1 GTSNPN and CDR2 SVGIG (reference sequence). The CDR3 has 15 residues. Trimming removed 5 bases at V and 0 bases at J, with 16 bases between. CDR3 nucleotide sequence: TGTGCCTGGGTACTGACAGGCGAGATGAACACTGAAGCTTTCTTT. It is translated as CAWVLTGEMNTEAFF.

The chain recombines TRBV30 with TRBJ2-3; D is uncertain. This CDR3 is built from 13 residues. The V and J ends lost 3 bases and 4 bases respectively, with 11 bases between them. Germline V lookup: CDR1 GTSNPN, CDR2 SVGIG (reference sequence). DNA for the CDR3: TGTGCCTGGAGCGCCTCGGTGGCAGATACGCAGTATTTT. It codes for CAWSASVADTQYF.

The chain couples TRBV7-2 to TRBJ2-5, with TRBD2 matching over 14 bases. This CDR3 region has 16 residues. Per germline, CDR1 SGHTA and CDR2 FQGNSA. The V segment lost 6 bases and the J segment 3 bases; nucleotides outside the gene matches: 6. The CDR3, as DNA: TGTGCCAGCAGTCACGGACTAGCGGGGGGTAAAGAGACCCAGTACTTC. Protein: CASSHGLAGGKETQYF.

The chain combines TRBV7-2 with TRBJ1-3; D call uncertain. The CDR3 covers 13 residues. Germline assignment: CDR1 SGHTA and CDR2 FQGNSA. V dropped 3 bases and J dropped 1 base, with 4 bases sitting between them. The CDR3 here is CASSFWSGNTIYF. The CDR3 bases are TGTGCCAGCAGCTTTTGGTCTGGAAACACCATATATTTT.

The rearrangement uses TRBV10-3 and TRBJ2-2; 7 nucleotides align to TRBD2. CDR1 is ENHRY, CDR2 SYGVKD, per germline. The CDR3 has 17 amino acids. V lost 6 bases to trimming and J lost 5 bases; unmatched junction nucleotides: 15. Written as DNA, the CDR3 is TGTGCCATCAGCACCTTGGGGGGGGAGCTGAGAACCGGGGAGCTGTTTTTT. Its protein is CAISTLGGELRTGELFF.

The rearrangement uses TRBV6-1 and TRBJ1-5, with a weak D call TRBD1 (6 bases). V gave up 0 bases and J gave up 3 bases, with 12 bases separating them. Germline-derived CDR1 and CDR2 are MNHNS and SASEGT. The CDR3 is 16 residues long. DNA of the CDR3: TGTGCCAGCAGTGAAGCGCTAGGGGGTCTCAATCAGCCCCAGCATTTT. Translating it yields CASSEALGGLNQPQHF.

The chain is built from TRBV4-1 and TRBJ2-5; TRBD2 is a possible D gene (6 bases). The CDR3 runs 15 residues. The V and J ends lost 5 bases and 5 bases respectively, with 18 bases between them. Germline V CDR1 and CDR2: MGHRA, YSYEKL. CDR3 DNA: TGCGCCAGCAGCTACCGGGACTCTCTTTGGGAGACCCAGTACTTC. Translating it yields CASSYRDSLWETQYF.

This clone has just a few counts. The rearrangement joins TRBV4-1 to TRBJ2-1, with 12 bases identical to TRBD1. J lost 3 bases, V lost 2 bases, and 2 bases had no gene match. Germline values: CDR1 MGHRA, CDR2 YSYEKL. The CDR3 runs 16 residues. CDR3 protein: CASSQRDRGLYNEQFF. CDR3 bases: TGCGCCAGCAGCCAAAGGGACAGGGGGCTCTACAATGAGCAGTTCTTC.

The genes are TRBV5-4 and TRBJ1-3; D gene uncertain. The CDR3 extends over 15 amino acids. CDR1 and CDR2 from the germline V gene are SGHNT and YYREEE (reference sequence). The V gene lost 0 bases and the J gene lost 0 bases, with 7 bases spanning the gap. As DNA, the CDR3 is TGTGCCAGCAGCTTGGTAGCACCCTCTGGAAACACCATATATTTT. Translating it yields CASSLVAPSGNTIYF.

The rearrangement uses TRBV6-5 and TRBJ1-6; D call uncertain. V lost 7 bases to trimming and J lost 1 base, with 8 bases between them. The germline gives CDR1 MNHEY, CDR2 SVGAGI. The CDR3 runs to 14 residues. CDR3 protein: CASIVGSYNSPLHF. In DNA form, the CDR3 reads TGTGCCAGCATTGTAGGGTCCTATAATTCACCCCTCCACTTT.

The chain couples TRBV10-3 to TRBJ1-3; D unclear. Trimming shortened V by 4 bases and J by 0 bases, and 10 bases separated the two germline ends. The CDR3 has 15 residues. Germline V CDR1 and CDR2: ENHRY, SYGVKD. This CDR3 reads CAISVSESSGNTIYF. The CDR3 DNA sequence: TGTGCCATCAGTGTTTCCGAGAGCTCTGGAAACACCATATATTTT.

The chain links TRBV5-8 to TRBJ1-1; 7 bases agree with TRBD1. The V gene's germline CDR1 is SGHTS and CDR2 YDEGEE. The CDR3 runs 16 residues. With 3 bases clipped from V and 0 bases from J, the junction kept 8 bases outside the gene matches. For the CDR3, the DNA is TGTGCCAGCAGCTGGGGGACAGAACTCATGAACACTGAAGCTTTCTTT. Residues: CASSWGTELMNTEAFF.

Comments on this clone: At one of its ends the junction is not consistent with the germline gene, which may arise from a read error. The chain joins TRBV7-7 to TRBJ2-5, with 8 bases matching TRBD1. The CDR3 runs to 15 residues. Germline V gene data show CDR1 as SSHAT and CDR2 as FNYEAQ (reference sequence). DNA of the CDR3: TGTGCTAGCAGCTTAGCAGGGGGCGCCGAAGAGACCCAGTACTTC. Protein product: CASSLAGGAEETQYF.

This chain links TRBV11-2 with TRBJ2-5; 9 bases agree with TRBD2. Germline values: CDR1 SGHAT, CDR2 FQNNGV. The CDR3 contains 16 residues. With 4 bases clipped from V and 3 bases from J, the junction kept 9 bases outside the gene matches. This chain's CDR3 is CASSSPRASGKETQYF. The CDR3 DNA sequence: TGTGCCAGCAGCTCCCCTAGGGCTAGCGGGAAAGAGACCCAGTACTTC. The full variable domain, rest sourced from reference TRBV11-2 and TRBJ2-5, is EAGVAQSPRYKIIEKRQSVAFWCNPISGHATLYWYQQILGQGPKLLIQFQNNGVVDDSQLPKDRFSAERLKGVDSTLKIQPAKLEDSAVYLCASSSPRASGKETQYFGPGTRLLVL.